What follows are 21 T cell receptor beta chains derived from one specimen sequenced in a study of T cell responses to AZD1222 COVID-19 vaccine (dated by TCRdb to about 2021). The time point label here, explained by the study, means: baseline before first vaccination. The receptor library was made with the immunoSEQ multiplex PCR assay. TCRdb took this table from immuneACCESS and kept in-frame rearrangements with V and J called. Such tables lack part of the clones; where checked against another copy, unresolved V genes explain under half of the gap, and the rest is unexplained. This sample holds 100,000 to 150,000 clones; approximately 89% were observed only once. The top ten clonotypes cover about 5.6% of the sample. The source material was peripheral blood, sampled on day 0 of AZD1222 vaccination. These receptor sequences come from an adult in good health.

This chain joins TRBV18 and TRBJ2-1, with TRBD2 identical over 9 bases. The germline gives CDR1 KGHSH, CDR2 LQKENI. The J segment lost 5 bases and the V segment lost 0 bases, leaving 8 bases of the junction unmatched. The CDR3 has 17 residues. The CDR3 DNA reads TGTGCCAGCTCACCACCGTATAGCGGGAGTTTGGACAATGAGCAGTTCTTC. Translating it yields CASSPPYSGSLDNEQFF.

The chain couples TRBV5-4 to TRBJ1-1, with TRBD1 matching over 9 bases. V was clipped by 10 bases and J by 4 bases; unmatched bases: 11. The CDR3 loop spans 14 amino acids. The V gene's germline CDR1 is SGHNT and CDR2 YYREEE (reference sequence). DNA of the CDR3: TGTGCCTGGAGGGGACAGGGTACCGGCACTGAAGCTTTCTTT. As protein: CAWRGQGTGTEAFF.

The genes are TRBV4-1 and TRBJ1-2; D is perhaps TRBD1 (5 bases). Germline V lookup: CDR1 MGHRA, CDR2 YSYEKL. This CDR3 comprises 14 residues. V dropped 6 bases and J dropped 5 bases, with 16 bases sitting between them. The CDR3 here is CASRPRQLPYGYTF. In DNA, the CDR3 is TGCGCCAGCAGACCCCGACAGCTGCCTTATGGCTACACCTTC.

V usage is TRBV27 and J usage is TRBJ1-6; TRBD1 aligns across 7 bases. In germline, CDR1 is MNHEY, CDR2 SMNVEV (reference sequence). The CDR3 is 15 residues long. V was clipped by 0 bases and J by 10 bases; unmatched bases: 6. The CDR3 sequence is CASSLSNQGGSPLHF. In DNA, the CDR3 is TGTGCCAGCAGTTTATCGAACCAGGGGGGGTCACCCCTCCACTTT.

This clone came up once. The V call is TRBV30, the J call TRBJ1-4; D remains ambiguous. Trimming removed 4 bases from V and 3 bases from J, with 9 bases in between. Germline V gene sequence: CDR1 GTSNPN, CDR2 SVGIG (reference sequence). The CDR3 runs to 13 residues. The chain's CDR3 is CAWTRASNEKLFF. CDR3 in DNA: TGTGCCTGGACGAGGGCTTCTAATGAAAAACTGTTTTTT.

This CDR3 reads CASSQDSGLDIQYF. In DNA, the CDR3 is TGCGCCAGCAGCCAGGACAGTGGATTAGACATTCAGTACTTC. The J gene is TRBJ2-4, the V gene TRBV5-1, with D possibly being TRBD1 (6 bases). V lost 4 bases to trimming and J lost 8 bases, with 16 bases between them. Germline V CDR1 and CDR2: SGHRS, YFSETQ. This CDR3 has 14 residues. Full variable domain (missing parts from reference TRBV5-1 and TRBJ2-4): KAGVTQTPRYLIKTRGQQVTLSCSPISGHRSVSWYQQTPGQGLQFLFEYFSETQRNKGNFPGRFSGRQFSNSRSEMNVSTLELGDSALYLCASSQDSGLDIQYFGAGTRLSVL.

The chain links TRBV20-1 to TRBJ1-1; D possibly corresponds to TRBD1 (5 bases). The CDR3 sequence is 14 residues long. V dropped 3 bases and J dropped 0 bases, with 11 bases sitting between them. CDR1 is DFQATT and CDR2 is SNEGSKA in the germline V gene (reference sequence). Written as DNA, the CDR3 is TGCAGTGCTAGTGGGGGGGTTATGAACACTGAAGCTTTCTTT. Its protein product is CSASGGVMNTEAFF.

The rearrangement links TRBV27 to TRBJ2-3, with no clear D. This CDR3 comprises 13 residues. CDR1 is MNHEY and CDR2 is SMNVEV in the germline V gene (reference sequence). Trimming took 7 bases from V and 7 from J, leaving 15 bases between them. For the CDR3, the DNA is TGTGCCAGCACGGCACCTACGAGGTATACGCAGTATTTT. Translation: CASTAPTRYTQYF.

The chain couples TRBV21-1 to TRBJ1-5. TRBV21-1 is a pseudogene locus. This CDR3 contains 20 residues. CDR3 in DNA: TGTGCCACGTCCACAGGATTGCTTAAGGTATCCATGGGGGGCAATCAGCCCCAGCATTTT. Its translation: CATSTGLLKVSMGGNQPQHF.

The rearrangement links TRBV28 to TRBJ1-3, with D tentatively TRBD1 (5 bases). Germline lookup yields CDR1 MDHEN and CDR2 SYDVKM. Deletions cut 8 bases from V and 0 bases from J, with 11 bases between. The CDR3 has 14 residues. The CDR3 is CASRGQFSGNTIYF. DNA for the CDR3: TGTGCCAGCCGCGGACAATTCTCTGGAAACACCATATATTTT.

This clone showed up just a few times. The CDR3 reads CASSSPGQNQPQHF. In nucleotides, the CDR3 is TGTGCCAGCAGTTCCCCGGGACAAAATCAGCCCCAGCATTTT. The chain recombines TRBV28 with TRBJ1-5; TRBD1 is a possible D gene (6 bases). This CDR3 comprises 14 residues. Germline assignment: CDR1 MDHEN and CDR2 SYDVKM. V lost 4 bases and J lost 4, with 11 bases in between.

CDR3 bases: TGTGCCTGGAGTTTCCAGCGGGAGGTTAGGTACGAGCAGTACTTC. Amino acids: CAWSFQREVRYEQYF. The rearrangement joins TRBV30 to TRBJ2-7; TRBD2 aligns across 9 bases. Germline-derived CDR1 and CDR2 are GTSNPN and SVGIG (reference sequence). The V segment lost 2 bases and the J segment 4 bases; nucleotides outside the gene matches: 9. CDR3 length equals 15 residues.

The chain couples TRBV6-5 to TRBJ1-1, with TRBD1 identical over 7 bases. From germline, CDR1 is MNHEY and CDR2 SVGAGI. Trimming cost V 6 bases and J 2 bases; bases outside gene matches: 6. The CDR3 has 14 residues. The CDR3 nucleotides read TGTGCCAGCAGAAGTGGGACAGCTAACACTGAAGCTTTCTTT. Translated, it gives CASRSGTANTEAFF.

V usage is TRBV9 and J usage is TRBJ2-3, with TRBD2 matching over 8 bases. Germline values: CDR1 SGDLS, CDR2 YYNGEE. Losses at the gene ends were 2 bases for V and 5 bases for J; bases not matched to a gene: 1. The CDR3 sequence is 13 residues long. The CDR3 DNA reads TGTGCCAGCAGCGTCGGGGGGGTAGATACGCAGTATTTT. It codes for CASSVGGVDTQYF.

The chain uses TRBV9 and TRBJ2-1; 8 bases line up with TRBD2. CDR1 is SGDLS and CDR2 is YYNGEE in the germline V gene. V shed 0 bases, J shed 10 bases, and the junction held 3 bases outside the gene matches. The CDR3 runs to 13 residues. DNA of the CDR3: TGTGCCAGCAGCGTAGGGGCGGGGGGAGAGCAGTTCTTC. Residues: CASSVGAGGEQFF.

The genes are TRBV6-5 and TRBJ2-7, with 9 bases identical to TRBD1. Germline CDR1 is MNHEY and CDR2 is SVGAGI. V shed 7 bases and J 1 base; nucleotides not matched to a gene: 5. The CDR3 loop spans 14 amino acids. The CDR3 nucleotides read TGTGCCAGCATGCGGGACAGGGTGTCCTACGAGCAGTACTTC. Translated: CASMRDRVSYEQYF.

This chain joins TRBV18 and TRBJ1-5; 8 nucleotides agree with TRBD1. V shed 5 bases and J 6 bases; nucleotides not matched to a gene: 9. This CDR3 has 15 residues. From germline, CDR1 is KGHSH and CDR2 LQKENI. The chain's CDR3 is CASSNGQGVGQPQHF. DNA for the CDR3: TGTGCCAGCTCAAATGGACAGGGAGTAGGTCAGCCCCAGCATTTT.

The chain carries TRBV10-3 and TRBJ2-2, with 11 bases identical to TRBD2. The CDR3 spans 14 residues. Trimming at V came to 4 bases and at J to 7 bases, leaving 2 bases not matched to a gene. CDR1 and CDR2 (germline): ENHRY, SYGVKD. The CDR3 DNA follows: TGTGCCATCAGTGCACTAGCGGGGGACGGGGAGCTGTTTTTT. It is translated as CAISALAGDGELFF.

This clone occurred once. The chain couples TRBV11-3 to TRBJ1-1; no clear D gene. Trimming shortened V by 1 base and J by 2 bases, and 8 bases separated the two germline ends. The CDR3 covers 14 residues. CDR1 is SGHNT, CDR2 YENEEA, per germline. The CDR3 DNA sequence: TGTGCCAGCAGCTTAGGACCCTCTAACACTGAAGCTTTCTTT. Amino acid sequence: CASSLGPSNTEAFF.

The J gene is TRBJ1-2, the V gene TRBV6-5, with TRBD1 matching 8 bases. V gave up 2 bases and J gave up 9 bases; unmatched junction bases: 5. Germline CDR1 is MNHEY and CDR2 is SVGAGI. CDR3 length: 13 amino acids. The CDR3 region has the DNA TGTGCCAGCAGTTACGGGGACAGGAAGCGCTACACCTTC. It yields the protein CASSYGDRKRYTF.

V and J are TRBV4-2 and TRBJ2-4; TRBD2 aligns across 7 bases. The CDR3 is 19 amino acids. Germline values: CDR1 LGHNA, CDR2 YNFKEQ. V lost 0 bases and J lost 0; bases outside the gene matches: 11. CDR3 nucleotide sequence: TGTGCCAGCAGCCAAGAGCGGGGGTTCCGAGATCTAGCCAAAAACATTCAGTACTTC. Protein sequence: CASSQERGFRDLAKNIQYF.